This record looks at one T cell receptor (beta chain) sequence and its context. What it binds is not known. This CDR3 is also generated by other DNA sequences in the sample. CD45RO-negative cells were positively selected for CCR7, leaving out terminally differentiated effector memory CD45RA+ cells. The source of the sample is a study of shared clonotypes between healthy human individuals. Whole-study context: Researchers assigned three CD4 naive, three CD4 memory, two CD8 naive and one CD8 memory plate to each donor. Overall study findings and caveats: Sorted-subset sequencing, rarefaction showed, was incomplete despite large depth. Estimated clonotype richness was generally higher in naive than memory subsets.

On sorted subsets, replicate PCRs used 150 to 250 ng DNA, or approximately 33,000 T cell genomes. Sequenced by immunoSEQ multiplex PCR; TCRdb stores in-frame clones only, minus some. The top ten clones hold approximately 1.6% of a sample with over 2,000,000 clones, around 93% of them seen once. Per the germline V gene, CDR1 is MDHEN and CDR2 is SYDVKM. This CDR3 contains 14 residues. V was clipped by 6 bases and J by 1 base, with 10 bases between them. The sample comprised naive CD8+ T cells from PBMCs. The receptor was isolated from a man younger than 35 in good health. Some clones in this sample may be carry-over from other donors' samples. The chain is built from TRBV28 and TRBJ1-5, with D uncertain. CDR3 nucleotide sequence: TGTGCCAGCAGCCTGTGGGGAAGCAATCAGCCCCAGCATTTT. Amino acid sequence: CASSLWGSNQPQHF.